Below, 19 T cell receptor beta chains from the same sample are listed, as sequenced in a study of blood T cell repertoires in COVID-19. Profiled with immunoSEQ multiplex PCR; TCRdb holds only in-frame clones, not every one. The top ten hold 1.5% to 2% of the sample, which has approximately 200,000 clones, more than 75% seen once. Specimen: peripheral blood. The receptors here all came from a middle-aged man with active or convalescent COVID-19.

The rearrangement links TRBV6-5 to TRBJ2-2, with 7 bases fitting TRBD1. This CDR3 spans 15 amino acids. With 8 bases clipped from V and 6 bases from J, the junction kept 12 bases outside the gene matches. Per the germline V gene, CDR1 is MNHEY and CDR2 is SVGAGI. The DNA for the CDR3 is TGTGCCAGCCTGCGGAGACAGGGTATATCCGGGGAGCTGTTTTTT. This gives the protein CASLRRQGISGELFF.

CDR3 DNA sequence: TGTGCCAGCAGTGATTCCGGACAGGGGTCTGGAAACACCATATATTTT. Amino acid sequence: CASSDSGQGSGNTIYF. The rearrangement links TRBV25-1 to TRBJ1-3; 9 nucleotides line up with TRBD1. V lost 3 bases, J lost 1 base, and 4 bases stayed unmatched. Looked up from germline, CDR1 is MGHDK and CDR2 is SYGVNS. CDR3 length: 16 amino acids.

This sequence joins TRBV7-9 and TRBJ1-2; TRBD1 agrees at 8 bases. The CDR3 runs 16 residues. The germline CDR1 and CDR2 sequences are SEHNR and FQNEAQ (reference sequence). V shed 5 bases, J shed 3 bases, and the junction held 11 bases outside the gene matches. This CDR3 reads CASSGTQGAPYYGYTF. The DNA of the CDR3 is TGTGCCAGCAGCGGGACCCAGGGGGCGCCGTACTATGGCTACACCTTC.

The chain carries TRBV5-1 and TRBJ1-2, with D perhaps TRBD1 (5 bases). Germline loops: CDR1 SGHRS, CDR2 YFSETQ. V was trimmed by 3 bases and J by 2 bases, leaving 17 bases between them. The CDR3 is made up of 16 amino acids. CDR3 sequence reads: CASSSETGVGNYGYTF. The CDR3, as DNA: TGCGCCAGCAGCTCCGAGACGGGGGTAGGGAACTATGGCTACACCTTC.

CDR3 sequence (DNA): TGCGCCAGCAGTGATGCAGGGCGCGCTTTCGAGCAGTTCTTC. Residues: CASSDAGRAFEQFF. V gene TRBV10-2 combines with J gene TRBJ2-1, with a tentative D call TRBD1 (5 bases). Germline V CDR1 and CDR2: WSHSY, SAAADI. Trimming removed 3 bases from V and 10 bases from J, with 16 bases in between. The CDR3 covers 14 residues.

V gene TRBV27 combines with J gene TRBJ2-2; TRBD2 might be the D (6 bases). V gave up 1 base and J gave up 5 bases, with 8 bases separating them. This CDR3 contains 14 residues. The germline gives CDR1 MNHEY, CDR2 SMNVEV (reference sequence). DNA for the CDR3: TGTGCCAGCAGTTTATATCGGGGGACCGGGGAGCTGTTTTTT. Protein product: CASSLYRGTGELFF.

The gene calls are TRBV7-2 and TRBJ1-5; D unresolved. V was shortened by 4 bases and J by 8 bases, with 9 bases between the two germline ends. This CDR3 is 12 amino acids long. Germline V lookup: CDR1 SGHTA, CDR2 FQGNSA. CDR3 in DNA: TGTGCCAGCAGCTCCCCCCCGGAGCCCCAGCATTTT. Protein sequence: CASSSPPEPQHF.

The rearrangement joins TRBV4-1 to TRBJ1-6; D call uncertain. CDR3 size: 16 residues. V was pared by 0 bases and J by 6 bases, with 12 bases between. CDR1 is MGHRA, CDR2 YSYEKL, per germline. This CDR3 is CASSQEREAGNSPLHF. Written as DNA, the CDR3 is TGCGCCAGCAGCCAAGAAAGGGAGGCGGGTAATTCACCCCTCCACTTT.

V and J are TRBV3-1 (or the pseudogene TRBV3-2) and TRBJ2-2; 7 bases line up with TRBD2. Trimming took 6 bases from V and 5 from J; bases not matched to a gene: 9. Germline V gene lookup returns CDR1 LGHDT and CDR2 YNNKEL (reference sequence). The CDR3 is made up of 15 amino acids. CDR3 DNA sequence: TGTGCCAGCAGTCAGTGGGCGGGAGAGACCGGGGAGCTGTTTTTT. As protein: CASSQWAGETGELFF.

This chain joins TRBV7-6 and TRBJ2-1; TRBD1 matches at 12 bases. V gave up 0 bases and J gave up 7 bases; unmatched junction bases: 4. The length of the CDR3 is 16 residues. Per germline, CDR1 SGHVS and CDR2 FNYEAQ. CDR3 residues: CASSLAGTGGLNEQFF. As DNA, the CDR3 is TGTGCCAGCAGCTTAGCCGGGACAGGGGGCTTGAATGAGCAGTTCTTC.

This clone was seen a handful of times. This chain connects TRBV19 to TRBJ1-1; 10 bases map to TRBD1. Trimming at V came to 5 bases and at J to 4 bases, leaving 7 bases not matched to a gene. Germline loops: CDR1 LNHDA, CDR2 SQIVND (reference sequence). CDR3 length: 15 amino acids. Here the CDR3 reads CASSPRQGASTEAFF. CDR3 nucleotides: TGTGCCAGTAGTCCGCGACAGGGGGCGAGCACTGAAGCTTTCTTT.

Comment on this clone: Different DNA sequences within this sample yield the same CDR3. This chain links TRBV2 with TRBJ1-5; 7 positions match TRBD1. The junction had 1 base not matched to a gene; V was cut back by 4 bases and J by 4 bases. In germline, CDR1 is SNHLY, CDR2 FYNNEI. CDR3 length: 13 amino acids. DNA for the CDR3: TGTGCCAGCAGTGGACAGGGAAATCAGCCCCAGCATTTT. It specifies CASSGQGNQPQHF.

The V gene is TRBV27, the J gene TRBJ2-2; 7 bases are shared with TRBD1. Per germline, CDR1 MNHEY and CDR2 SMNVEV (reference sequence). With V trimmed by 2 bases and J by 4 bases, 1 base remained unmatched. The CDR3 is made up of 14 amino acids. CDR3 nucleotide sequence: TGTGCCAGCAGTTTACGGACAGGCACCGGGGAGCTGTTTTTT. This codes for CASSLRTGTGELFF.

This chain links TRBV12-3 or TRBV12-4 with TRBJ2-5, with a possible D match to TRBD1 (5 bases). There are 12 residues in the CDR3. V was clipped by 6 bases and J by 5 bases, with 10 bases between them. The CDR3 bases are TGTGCCAGCAGCCCGGCAGGGGAGACCCAGTACTTC. Its translation is CASSPAGETQYF.

J is TRBJ1-1 and V is TRBV13; 8 positions match TRBD1. CDR1 and CDR2 from the germline V gene are PRHDT and FYEKMQ (reference sequence). Germline trimming cut 4 bases from V and 6 bases from J; bases unmatched to any gene: 4. This CDR3 has 13 residues. The CDR3 nucleotides read TGTGCCAGCAGCTACCGACAGGGGTCTGAAGCTTTCTTT. This translates into CASSYRQGSEAFF.

This chain connects TRBV19 to TRBJ1-6; D is uncertain. V dropped 7 bases and J dropped 0 bases, with 10 bases sitting between them. CDR1 LNHDA and CDR2 SQIVND come from the germline V gene (reference sequence). The CDR3 runs 15 residues. CDR3: CASNKQSSYNSPLHF. The CDR3 nucleotides are TGTGCCAGTAACAAACAGAGCTCCTATAATTCACCCCTCCACTTT.

This clone has a single count. The chain couples TRBV5-4 to TRBJ1-5; 9 positions match TRBD1. J lost 3 bases, V lost 0 bases, and 4 bases had no gene match. CDR3 length: 16 residues. Germline V gene data show CDR1 as SGHNT and CDR2 as YYREEE (reference sequence). The CDR3 region is CASSLGTGDPNQPQHF. The DNA for the CDR3 is TGTGCCAGCAGCTTGGGGACAGGGGATCCCAATCAGCCCCAGCATTTT. Supplemented by reference TRBV5-4 and TRBJ1-5, the full variable domain reads ETGVTQSPTHLIKTRGQQVTLRCSSQSGHNTVSWYQQALGQGPQFIFQYYREEENGRGNFPPRFSGLQFPNYSSELNVNALELDDSALYLCASSLGTGDPNQPQHFGDGTRLSIL.

The rearrangement joins TRBV28 to TRBJ2-7; TRBD2 matches 9 bases. Germline V lookup: CDR1 MDHEN, CDR2 SYDVKM. The J segment lost 3 bases and the V segment lost 3 bases, leaving 15 bases of the junction unmatched. The CDR3 loop spans 18 amino acids. CDR3 sequence (DNA): TGTGCCAGCAGTTTCTCTAAAAGCGGGAGGACGCCCCTCTACGAGCAGTACTTC. Residues: CASSFSKSGRTPLYEQYF.

This clone was seen more than once but under ten times. The V gene is TRBV10-3, the J gene TRBJ1-1, with 7 bases that match TRBD1. The trim removed 3 bases at V and 6 bases at J, leaving 4 bases unmatched. The germline V gene has CDR1 ENHRY and CDR2 SYGVKD. CDR3 size: 13 residues. DNA of the CDR3: TGTGCCATCAGTGACCCCGACAGGGCTGAAGCTTTCTTT. Amino acid sequence: CAISDPDRAEAFF.